This T cell receptor beta chain was retrieved from a study of blood T cell repertoires in COVID-19. Study-wide background: The samples span acute and convalescent COVID-19 from the United States, Italy and Spain. T cells, B-cell-depleted T cells, or PBMCs provided the cDNA or gDNA that served as material.

The Seattle patients joined while their infection was active and were tracked longitudinally afterward. CDR3 size: 15 residues. Germline CDR1 SGDLS, CDR2 YYNGEE. Comment on this clone: Germline is not matched at one junction end, which may reflect a read error.

As originally analysed: Nucleated cell counts were estimated from reference gene primer amplification. TCRdb's table, derived via immunoSEQ multiplex PCR, lists solely in-frame clones and lacks some. The D gene and trimming were derived from the DNA, and the V and J assignments and clone size from that table. The data show about 170,000 clones, 92% seen once. Sequencing was done on a sample of peripheral blood. V is TRBV9 and J is TRBJ1-6; TRBD1 matches 7 bases. This receptor was taken from a man aged 25-40 years with COVID-19, enrolled during active disease. As DNA, the CDR3 is TGTGCCAGCAGCGTCGATCCGGGACAGAATTCACCCCTCTACTTT. Its translation is CASSVDPGQNSPLYF.